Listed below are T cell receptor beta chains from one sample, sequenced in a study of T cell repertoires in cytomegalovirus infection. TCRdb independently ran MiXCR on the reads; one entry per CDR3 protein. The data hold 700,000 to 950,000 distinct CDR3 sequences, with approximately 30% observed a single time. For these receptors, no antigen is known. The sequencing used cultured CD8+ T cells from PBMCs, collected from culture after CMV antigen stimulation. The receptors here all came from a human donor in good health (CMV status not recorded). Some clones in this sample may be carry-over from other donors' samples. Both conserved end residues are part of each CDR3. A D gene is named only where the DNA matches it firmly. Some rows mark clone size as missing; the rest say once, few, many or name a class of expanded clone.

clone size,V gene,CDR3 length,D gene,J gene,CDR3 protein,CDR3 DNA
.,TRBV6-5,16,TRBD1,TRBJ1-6,CASSYSGQTTGSPLHF,TGTGCCAGCAGTTACTCGGGACAGACGACTGGATCACCCCTCCACTTT
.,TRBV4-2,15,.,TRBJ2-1,CARSQDPAGYNEQFF,TGTGCCAGAAGCCAAGATCCGGCAGGGTACAATGAGCAGTTCTTC
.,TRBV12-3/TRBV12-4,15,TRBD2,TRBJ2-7,CASSLDGSGGTTGYF,TGTGCCAGCAGTTTAGATGGTAGCGGGGGGACGACGGGGTACTTC
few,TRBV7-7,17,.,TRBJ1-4,CASSLARHFPTNEKLFF,TGTGCTAGCAGCTTAGCCAGGCACTTCCCAACTAATGAAAAACTGTTTTTT
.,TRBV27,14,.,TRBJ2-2,CANTKEPNTGELFF,TGTGCCAACACCAAGGAACCGAACACCGGGGAGCTGTTTTTT
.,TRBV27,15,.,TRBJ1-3,CASSAQGVAGNTIYF,TGTGCCAGCAGTGCCCAAGGGGTTGCTGGAAACACCATATATTTT
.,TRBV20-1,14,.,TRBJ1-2,CSARDLRQYYGYTF,TGCAGTGCTAGAGATCTCCGGCAATACTATGGCTACACCTTC
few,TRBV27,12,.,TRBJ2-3,CASMDQRDTQYF,TGTGCCAGCATGGACCAGAGAGATACGCAGTATTTT
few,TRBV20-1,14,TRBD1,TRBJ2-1,CSARGDRTGNEQFF,TGCAGTGCTAGAGGGGACAGGACTGGTAATGAGCAGTTCTTC
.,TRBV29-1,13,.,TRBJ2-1,CSVVYGGLNEQFF,TGCAGCGTCGTGTATGGGGGGCTCAATGAGCAGTTCTTC
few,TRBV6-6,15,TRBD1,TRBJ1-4,CASSYFFRGDEKLFF,TGTGCCAGCAGTTACTTCTTCAGGGGGGATGAAAAACTGTTTTTT
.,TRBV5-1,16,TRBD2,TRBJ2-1,CASSFGLAGSYNEQFF,TGCGCCAGCAGCTTCGGACTAGCGGGCTCCTACAATGAGCAGTTCTTC
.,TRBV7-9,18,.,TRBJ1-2,CASSLEWTEALGSYGYTF,TGTGCCAGCAGCTTAGAGTGGACAGAGGCGTTGGGAAGCTATGGCTACACCTTC
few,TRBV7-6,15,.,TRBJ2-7,CASSRNQGSSYEQYF,TGTGCCAGCAGCCGTAATCAGGGGTCCTCCTACGAGCAGTACTTC
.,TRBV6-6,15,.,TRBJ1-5,CASRHREGITEPQHF,TGTGCCAGCAGACATAGAGAGGGGATTACAGAGCCCCAGCATTTT
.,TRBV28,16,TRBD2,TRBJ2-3,CASSLPSGGPGDTQYF,TGTGCCAGCAGTTTACCCAGCGGGGGGCCCGGAGATACGCAGTATTTT
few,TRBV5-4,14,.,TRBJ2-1,CASSLGRGSDEQFF,TGTGCCAGCAGCTTGGGAAGGGGAAGCGATGAGCAGTTCTTC
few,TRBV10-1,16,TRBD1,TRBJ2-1,CASSETSLTGDDEQFF,TGCGCCAGCAGTGAGACCAGCTTGACAGGGGACGATGAGCAGTTCTTC
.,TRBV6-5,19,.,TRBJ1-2,CASSYSTVDSERKHYGYTF,TGTGCCAGCAGTTACTCGACTGTGGACTCGGAAAGGAAGCACTATGGCTACACCTTC
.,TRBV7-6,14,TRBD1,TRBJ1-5,CASSLGQGDQLQHF,TGTGCCAGCAGCTTAGGACAGGGAGATCAGCTCCAGCATTTT
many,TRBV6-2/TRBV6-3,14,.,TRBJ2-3,CASSYSGRTDTQYF,TGTGCCAGCAGTTACTCGGGAAGGACAGATACGCAGTATTTT
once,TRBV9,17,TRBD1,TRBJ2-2,CASSAPGGESNTGELIF,TGTGCCAGCAGCGCCCCAGGGGGAGAATCGAACACCGGGGAGCTGATTTTT
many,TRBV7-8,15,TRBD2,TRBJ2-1,CASSSGTSYYNEQFF,TGTGCCAGCAGTTCCGGGACTAGCTATTACAATGAGCAGTTCTTC
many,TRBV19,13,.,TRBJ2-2,CASSILDTGELFF,TGTGCCAGTAGTATTTTGGACACCGGGGAGCTGTTTTTT
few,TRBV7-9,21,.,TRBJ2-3,CASSEVVRDRGLRMGTDTQYF,TGTGCCAGCAGCGAAGTCGTCCGAGACAGAGGTTTGAGGATGGGCACAGATACGCAGTATTTT
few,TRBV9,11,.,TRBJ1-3,CASSAGTDIYF,TGTGCCAGCAGCGCTGGGACGGATATATATTTT
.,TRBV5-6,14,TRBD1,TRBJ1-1,CASRYGQGRREAFF,TGTGCCAGCAGGTATGGACAGGGACGCCGGGAAGCTTTCTTT
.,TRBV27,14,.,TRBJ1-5,CASGPGGALRPQHF,TGTGCCAGCGGCCCCGGGGGGGCCTTACGTCCCCAGCATTTT
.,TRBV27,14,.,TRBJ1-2,CASSFQSSNYGYTF,TGTGCCAGCAGTTTCCAGAGTTCTAACTATGGCTACACCTTC
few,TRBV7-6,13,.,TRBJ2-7,CASSLAEGDEQYF,TGTGCCAGCAGCTTAGCAGAAGGGGACGAGCAGTACTTC
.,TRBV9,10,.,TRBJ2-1,CASSERPQFF,TGTGCCAGCAGCGAGCGGCCGCAGTTCTTC
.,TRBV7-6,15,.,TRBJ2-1,CASSLMGSEYNEQFF,TGTGCCAGCAGCTTAATGGGGTCGGAGTACAATGAGCAGTTCTTC
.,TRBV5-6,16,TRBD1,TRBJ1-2,CASSAAGTGAFVGYTF,TGTGCCAGCAGCGCTGCCGGGACAGGGGCTTTTGTCGGCTACACCTTC
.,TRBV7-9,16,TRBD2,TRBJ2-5,CASSPPRAGVEETQYF,TGTGCCAGCAGCCCCCCCAGAGCGGGGGTCGAAGAGACCCAGTACTTC
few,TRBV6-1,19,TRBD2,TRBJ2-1,CASSELGLAGGSSYNEQFF,TGTGCCAGCAGTGAGTTGGGACTAGCGGGGGGAAGCTCCTACAATGAGCAGTTCTTC
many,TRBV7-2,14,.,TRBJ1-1,CASSLGQLRTEAFF,TGTGCCAGCAGCTTAGGTCAATTGAGAACTGAAGCTTTCTTT
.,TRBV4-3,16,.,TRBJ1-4,CASSQDRSQRNEKLFF,TGCGCCAGCAGCCAAGATCGGTCGCAGCGGAATGAAAAACTGTTTTTT
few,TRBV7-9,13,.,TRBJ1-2,CASLKGTTYGYTF,TGTGCCAGCCTCAAAGGCACCACCTATGGCTACACCTTC
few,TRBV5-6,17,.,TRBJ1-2,CASSLVRWGASDYGYTF,TGTGCCAGCAGCTTGGTAAGATGGGGGGCATCGGACTATGGCTACACCTTC
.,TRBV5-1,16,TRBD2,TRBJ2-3,CASSLWTSGVGDTQYF,TGCGCCAGCAGCCTGTGGACTAGCGGGGTAGGAGATACGCAGTATTTT
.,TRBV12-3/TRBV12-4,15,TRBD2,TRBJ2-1,CASSNSGEPYNEQFF,TGTGCCAGCAGTAATAGCGGGGAGCCATACAATGAGCAGTTCTTC
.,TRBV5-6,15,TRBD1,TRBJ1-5,CANSLGQGLNQPQHF,TGTGCCAACAGCTTGGGACAGGGGCTCAATCAGCCCCAGCATTTT
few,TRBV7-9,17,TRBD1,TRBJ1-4,CASSSPGQGDVNEKLFF,TGTGCCAGCAGCTCGCCGGGACAGGGGGATGTTAATGAAAAACTGTTTTTT
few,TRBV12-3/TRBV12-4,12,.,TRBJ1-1,CASTEVGTEAFF,TGTGCCAGCACCGAGGTAGGGACTGAAGCTTTCTTT
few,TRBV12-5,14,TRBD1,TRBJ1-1,CASGSHRGHTEAFF,TGTGCTAGTGGCTCCCACAGGGGCCACACTGAAGCTTTCTTT
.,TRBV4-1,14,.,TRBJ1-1,CASRPQGQGDEAFF,TGCGCCAGCAGGCCCCAGGGTCAGGGTGATGAAGCTTTCTTT
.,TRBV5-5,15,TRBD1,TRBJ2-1,CASSFRDRDLDEQFF,TGTGCCAGCAGCTTCCGGGACAGGGATTTGGATGAGCAGTTCTTC
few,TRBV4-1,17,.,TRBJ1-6,CASSQDHGGIYNSPLHF,TGCGCCAGCAGCCAAGACCACGGGGGAATCTATAATTCACCCCTCCACTTT
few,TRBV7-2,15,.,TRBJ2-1,CASSLYQRYIDEQFF,TGTGCCAGCAGCTTATACCAGCGGTACATCGATGAGCAGTTCTTC
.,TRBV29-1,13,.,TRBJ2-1,CSVEPRRTSQQFF,TGCAGCGTTGAACCCCGCCGCACGTCTCAGCAGTTCTTC
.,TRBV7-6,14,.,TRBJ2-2,CASLGEENTGELFF,TGTGCTAGCCTGGGAGAGGAAAACACCGGGGAGCTGTTTTTT
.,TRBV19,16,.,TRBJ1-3,CASSTPEDEPGNTIYF,TGTGCCAGTAGTACCCCAGAAGATGAACCAGGAAACACCATATATTTT
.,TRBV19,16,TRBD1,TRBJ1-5,CASSARGRVGNQPQHF,TGTGCCAGTAGTGCCAGGGGGCGAGTTGGCAATCAGCCCCAGCATTTT
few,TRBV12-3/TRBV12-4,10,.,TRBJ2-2,CASSNWELFF,TGTGCCAGCAGCAATTGGGAGCTGTTTTTT
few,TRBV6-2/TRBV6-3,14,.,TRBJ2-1,CASSWTDSYNEQFF,TGTGCCAGCTCTTGGACAGACTCCTACAATGAGCAGTTCTTC
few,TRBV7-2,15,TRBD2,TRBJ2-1,CASSPLAGALNEQFF,TGTGCCAGCAGCCCTTTAGCGGGGGCCCTCAATGAGCAGTTCTTC
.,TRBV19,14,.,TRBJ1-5,CASRTRGSNQPQHF,TGTGCCAGTAGGACCAGGGGTAGCAATCAGCCCCAGCATTTT
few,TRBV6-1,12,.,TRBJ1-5,CAILDGNQPQHF,TGTGCCATTCTCGACGGCAATCAGCCCCAGCATTTT
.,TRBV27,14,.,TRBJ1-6,CASSFGGLLSPLHF,TGTGCCAGCAGTTTCGGGGGGCTGCTTTCACCCCTCCACTTT
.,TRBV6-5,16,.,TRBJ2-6,CASSYGRPAGANVLTF,TGTGCCAGCAGTTACGGACGGCCGGCCGGGGCCAACGTCCTGACTTTC